These 27 T cell receptor beta chains were sequenced from one sample in a study of shared clonotypes between healthy human individuals. Generated by immunoSEQ multiplex PCR, the TCRdb table keeps only in-frame clones and is missing some. The table has about 1.1 million clones, around 78% seen once. Sequencing used memory CD4+ T cells from PBMCs. Specified subset: CD45RA-negative fraction. These receptors came from a man aged 18 to 30 in good health. Some clones in this sample may be carry-over from other donors' samples.

Ten or more counts support this clone. One junction end disagrees with the germline gene, perhaps due to a read error. The rearrangement uses TRBV19 and TRBJ1-5; D uncertain. The length of the CDR3 is 11 residues. Germline V lookup: CDR1 LNHDA, CDR2 SQIVND (reference sequence). The CDR3 sequence is CASSNWVRPSF. The DNA of the CDR3 is TGTGCCAGTAGTAACTGGGTACGGCCCTCTTTT. Full variable domain (remainder filled in from reference TRBV19 and TRBJ1-5): DGGITQSPKYLFRKEGQNVTLSCEQNLNHDAMYWYRQDPGQGLRLIYYSQIVNDFQKGDIAEGYSVSREKKESFPLTVTSAQKNPTAFYLCASSNWVRPSFGDGTRLSIL.

V usage is TRBV7-8 and J usage is TRBJ2-5; D gene unclear. Germline CDR1 reads SGHVS; CDR2 reads FQNEAQ. V was trimmed by 5 bases and J by 1 base, leaving 11 bases between them. The CDR3 extends over 14 amino acids. The CDR3 region has the DNA TGTGCCAGCAGCCGGCGCAGAGCCCAAGAGACCCAGTACTTC. This gives the protein CASSRRRAQETQYF.

V is TRBV2 and J is TRBJ2-5; no definite D call. The CDR3 has 11 residues. Germline-derived CDR1 and CDR2 are SNHLY and FYNNEI. V lost 7 bases and J 3 bases, leaving 6 bases between the germline ends. The CDR3 reads CASKIKETQYF. The CDR3 nucleotides read TGTGCCAGCAAAATAAAAGAGACCCAGTACTTC.

The genes are TRBV6-1 and TRBJ2-1; 14 bases map to TRBD2. The CDR3 runs 16 residues. With V trimmed by 1 base and J by 5 bases, 1 base remained unmatched. Germline V gives CDR1 MNHNS, CDR2 SASEGT. CDR3 DNA sequence: TGTGCCAGCAGTGAAGTGGGACTAGCGGGAGACAATGAGCAGTTCTTC. This translates into CASSEVGLAGDNEQFF.

J is TRBJ2-2 and V is TRBV5-1, with D perhaps TRBD1 or TRBD2 (5 bases each). CDR1 and CDR2 from the germline V gene are SGHRS and YFSETQ. This CDR3 is 14 amino acids long. V lost 4 bases, J lost 7 bases, and 14 bases lay in between. The CDR3 protein is CASSRDPTGGELFF. The CDR3 DNA reads TGCGCCAGCAGCCGGGACCCCACTGGCGGGGAGCTGTTTTTT.

The chain uses TRBV9 and TRBJ2-1, with 7 nucleotides matching TRBD2. Unmatched junction bases numbered 10, after V lost 0 bases and J lost 13 bases. The germline CDR1 and CDR2 sequences are SGDLS and YYNGEE. The CDR3 spans 14 residues. CDR3 loop: CASSVAVTSLSQFF. CDR3 DNA sequence: TGTGCCAGCAGCGTAGCGGTGACTAGCTTAAGTCAGTTCTTC.

The genes are TRBV6-6 and TRBJ1-5; TRBD1 matches 7 bases. The CDR3 spans 14 residues. Looked up from germline, CDR1 is MNHNY and CDR2 is SVGAGI (reference sequence). The V gene end was trimmed by 2 bases and the J gene end by 6 bases; junction bases not matched to a gene: 4. This chain's CDR3 is CASSYRRGVQPQHF. CDR3 coding DNA: TGTGCCAGCAGTTACCGCAGGGGGGTTCAGCCCCAGCATTTT.

This clone counts as medium-sized. Other DNA sequences in this sample translate to the same CDR3. The gene calls are TRBV10-2 and TRBJ1-3; tentative D call: TRBD1 (6 bases). Germline V gene data show CDR1 as WSHSY and CDR2 as SAAADI. The CDR3 loop spans 13 amino acids. The germline V and J ends were trimmed by 6 bases and 0 bases, with 6 bases remaining between them. The CDR3 is CASRDSSGNTIYF. The CDR3 bases are TGCGCCAGCAGGGACAGCTCTGGAAACACCATATATTTT.

V gene TRBV11-2 combines with J gene TRBJ2-1, with 8 positions matching TRBD2. This CDR3 comprises 12 residues. CDR1 and CDR2 (germline): SGHAT, FQNNGV. The trim removed 4 bases at V and 15 bases at J, leaving 8 bases unmatched. The chain's CDR3 is CASSSQRERVFF. CDR3 sequence (DNA): TGTGCCAGCAGCTCCCAGCGGGAGCGGGTGTTCTTC.

The rearrangement uses TRBV27 and TRBJ1-1; unclear D gene. Looked up from germline, CDR1 is MNHEY and CDR2 is SMNVEV (reference sequence). V was cut by 6 bases and J by 1 base, with 12 bases left in between. The CDR3 consists of 14 residues. CDR3 nucleotides: TGTGCCAGCAGGCGACCGGGAGAGAACACTGAAGCTTTCTTT. As protein: CASRRPGENTEAFF.

J is TRBJ1-2 and V is TRBV5-1; 10 positions match TRBD1. V trimming: 4 bases; J trimming: 8 bases; junction bases outside the gene matches: 2. The CDR3 runs to 12 residues. CDR1 and CDR2 (germline): SGHRS, YFSETQ. This CDR3 reads CASSRDRGGYTF. The DNA for the CDR3 is TGCGCCAGCAGCCGGGACAGGGGAGGCTACACCTTC.

The sample holds a few counts of this clone. The gene calls are TRBV6-6 and TRBJ1-1; D call uncertain. Trimming removed 7 bases from V and 3 bases from J, with 15 bases in between. The CDR3 has 14 amino acids. Per the germline V gene, CDR1 is MNHNY and CDR2 is SVGAGI (reference sequence). Here the CDR3 reads CASTSRLVDTEAFF. The CDR3, as DNA: TGTGCCAGCACCTCTCGACTGGTGGACACTGAAGCTTTCTTT.

V usage is TRBV29-1 and J usage is TRBJ2-6; no definite D call. This CDR3 is 13 amino acids long. Germline V gene lookup returns CDR1 SQVTM and CDR2 ANQGSEA. Trimming left V 0 bases short and J 4 bases short, with 4 bases between. The CDR3 spells CSVEDKGANVLTF. The DNA for the CDR3 is TGCAGCGTTGAAGATAAGGGGGCCAACGTCCTGACTTTC.

The rearrangement uses TRBV28 and TRBJ2-5; D possibly corresponds to TRBD1 (6 bases). The V gene lost 5 bases and the J gene lost 7 bases, with 11 bases spanning the gap. Germline V gene data show CDR1 as MDHEN and CDR2 as SYDVKM. The CDR3 covers 12 residues. CDR3 nucleotides: TGTGCCAGCAGTACAGGGCTCGGGACCCAGTACTTC. It yields the protein CASSTGLGTQYF.

With respect to this clone: This could be a read error, since a much larger clone is one nucleotide away. The chain uses TRBV27 and TRBJ1-1, with unresolved D. Per germline, CDR1 MNHEY and CDR2 SMNVEV (reference sequence). V dropped 2 bases and J dropped 1 base, with 5 bases sitting between them. The CDR3 is 13 residues long. In DNA form, the CDR3 reads TGTGCCAGCAGTTTACTAGGGAACACTGAAGCTTTCTTT. Translated: CASSLLGNTEAFF.

The chain is built from TRBV5-1 and TRBJ2-1; 8 bases are a match to TRBD2. The CDR3 spans 16 residues. Germline V gene sequence: CDR1 SGHRS, CDR2 YFSETQ. The V and J ends lost 1 base and 0 bases, in that order; junction bases with no gene match: 3. The CDR3 DNA is TGCGCCAGCAGCTTGAGGCTAGCGGGCTCCTACAATGAGCAGTTCTTC. This codes for CASSLRLAGSYNEQFF.

As to this clone: The same CDR3 arises from other DNA sequences in this sample as well. The chain couples TRBV7-6 to TRBJ2-7, with TRBD1 matching over 11 bases. This CDR3 has 14 residues. V shed 5 bases and J 6 bases; nucleotides not matched to a gene: 6. The germline gives CDR1 SGHVS, CDR2 FNYEAQ. This chain's CDR3 is CASSLSGQGVEQYF. DNA of the CDR3: TGTGCCAGCAGCCTATCGGGACAGGGGGTCGAGCAGTACTTC.

The chain carries TRBV7-8 and TRBJ1-5; D perhaps matches TRBD1 (5 bases). V gave up 0 bases and J gave up 10 bases, with 10 bases separating them. CDR3 length: 13 amino acids. CDR1 is SGHVS, CDR2 FQNEAQ, per germline. The CDR3 region is CASSLAGAGPQHF. Here the CDR3 DNA reads TGTGCCAGCAGCTTAGCAGGGGCGGGACCCCAGCATTTT.

This chain joins TRBV28 and TRBJ2-5, with D tentatively TRBD1 or TRBD2 (5 bases each). In germline, CDR1 is MDHEN, CDR2 SYDVKM. The CDR3 consists of 15 residues. Between the trimmed V and J ends, which lost 6 bases and 1 base, there was a span of 15 bases. Here the CDR3 reads CASRPSRAGQETQYF. In DNA form, the CDR3 reads TGTGCCAGCAGACCCTCCAGGGCGGGCCAAGAGACCCAGTACTTC. Variable domain in full (rest from reference TRBV28 and TRBJ2-5): DVKVTQSSRYLVKRTGEKVFLECVQDMDHENMFWYRQDPGLGLRLIYFSYDVKMKEKGDIPEGYSVSREKKERFSLILESASTNQTSMYLCASRPSRAGQETQYFGPGTRLLVL.

Points on this clone: The likely explanation is a read error, given a far larger clone one base away. Other DNA variants within this sample encode the same CDR3. This chain connects TRBV7-9 to TRBJ2-5; the D is unclear. Trimming cost V 4 bases and J 7 bases, with 7 bases left between them. CDR1 is SEHNR and CDR2 is FQNEAQ in the germline V gene (reference sequence). The CDR3 is 11 residues long. The CDR3 sequence is CASSSVGTQYF. The CDR3 DNA reads TGTGCCAGCAGCTCCGTGGGGACCCAGTACTTC.

The chain couples TRBV19 to TRBJ2-2; D unclear. Trimming removed 1 base at V and 6 bases at J, with 12 bases between. The CDR3 loop spans 15 amino acids. Germline V CDR1 and CDR2: LNHDA, SQIVND (reference sequence). The DNA for the CDR3 is TGTGCCAGTAGTATAGTAGACGGGTACTCCGGGGAGCTGTTTTTT. Protein: CASSIVDGYSGELFF.

The CDR3 protein is CASSVAATRNLDEQFF. The CDR3 nucleotides are TGTGCCAGCAGCGTAGCGGCGACAAGGAACTTGGATGAGCAGTTCTTC. The chain carries TRBV9 and TRBJ2-1; no clear D. CDR1 is SGDLS and CDR2 is YYNGEE in the germline V gene. V lost 0 bases and J lost 8, with 18 bases in between. This CDR3 is 16 amino acids long.

V gene TRBV30 combines with J gene TRBJ1-1; D gene unclear. V shed 0 bases and J shed 2 bases, with 7 bases lying between them. Germline CDR1 is GTSNPN and CDR2 is SVGIG (reference sequence). The CDR3 spans 13 residues. In DNA form, the CDR3 reads TGTGCCTGGAGTGTCGAGCTCAACACTGAAGCTTTCTTT. This gives the protein CAWSVELNTEAFF.

This sequence joins TRBV14 and TRBJ2-7; 8 bases are shared with TRBD2. V shed 4 bases, J shed 0 bases, and the junction held 2 bases outside the gene matches. The CDR3 sequence is 14 residues long. The germline gives CDR1 SGHDN, CDR2 FVKESK. CDR3 DNA sequence: TGTGCCAGCAGCCGCGGGGGGCTCTCCTACGAGCAGTACTTC. It yields the protein CASSRGGLSYEQYF.

This sequence joins TRBV28 and TRBJ2-3, with D perhaps assigned TRBD1 or TRBD2 (6 bases each). Trimming took 8 bases from V and 4 from J, leaving 16 bases between them. This CDR3 has 14 residues. The germline gives CDR1 MDHEN, CDR2 SYDVKM. This chain's CDR3 is CASWNAGEADTQYF. The CDR3 DNA reads as TGTGCCAGCTGGAACGCAGGGGAGGCAGATACGCAGTATTTT. Variable domain in full (rest from reference TRBV28 and TRBJ2-3): DVKVTQSSRYLVKRTGEKVFLECVQDMDHENMFWYRQDPGLGLRLIYFSYDVKMKEKGDIPEGYSVSREKKERFSLILESASTNQTSMYLCASWNAGEADTQYFGPGTRLTVL.

The J gene is TRBJ2-2, the V gene TRBV7-9; D is unclear. There are 14 residues in the CDR3. V gave up 3 bases and J gave up 3 bases, with 8 bases separating them. The germline CDR1 and CDR2 sequences are SEHNR and FQNEAQ (reference sequence). The CDR3 DNA is TGTGCCAGCAGCTTCCCCGTCTACACCGGGGAGCTGTTTTTT. Its protein is CASSFPVYTGELFF.

The chain combines TRBV11-3 with TRBJ2-1, with TRBD2 matching 9 bases. The CDR3 covers 18 residues. V lost 0 bases, J lost 1 base, and 7 bases stayed unmatched. CDR1 SGHNT and CDR2 YENEEA come from the germline V gene. The CDR3 is CASSLDLAGSASYNEQFF. As DNA, the CDR3 is TGTGCCAGCAGCTTAGATCTAGCGGGATCGGCGTCCTACAATGAGCAGTTCTTC.